These T cell receptor beta chains were read from a single sample in a study of T cells in tuberculosis. Some clones are missing from TCRdb's copy, which holds only in-frame ones; the method was immunoSEQ multiplex PCR. In the table there are approximately 59,000 clones, over 75% of which are singletons. The sequenced sample consisted of CD1b-GMM tetramer-negative cells sorted from PBMCs. The source is an adult woman with latent tuberculosis. CDR3s include the opening cysteine and the closing phenylalanine or tryptophan. Each record gives: D gene, J gene, clone size, V gene, CDR3 protein, CDR3 DNA. A D gene is named only where the DNA matches it firmly. Not all rows give a size; the values are once, few, many and, for expanded clones, a class.

>.|TRBJ2-7|.|TRBV28
CASRRGGAETYEQYF
TGTGCCAGTCGCCGTGGGGGGGCTGAGACCTACGAGCAGTACTTC
>TRBD1|TRBJ1-6|.|TRBV6-6
CATKTGGGQNNSPLHF
TGTGCCACCAAGACGGGGGGGGGACAGAATAATTCACCCCTCCACTTT
>.|TRBJ1-2|.|TRBV5-4
CASSLGRDYGYTF
TGTGCCAGCAGCTTGGGGCGGGACTATGGCTACACCTTC
>.|TRBJ2-1|.|TRBV5-4
CASSFGGTTEQFF
TGTGCCAGCAGCTTTGGGGGGACGACGGAGCAGTTCTTC
>TRBD1|TRBJ1-1|.|TRBV4-3
CASSQLRDSEAFF
TGCGCCAGCAGCCAACTCCGGGACAGTGAAGCTTTCTTT
>.|TRBJ2-5|.|TRBV9
CASSVGLGAETQYF
TGTGCCAGCAGCGTGGGTCTAGGGGCAGAGACCCAGTACTTC
>TRBD2|TRBJ2-1|.|TRBV7-9
CASSLMGSGRAWNEQFF
TGTGCCAGCAGCTTAATGGGTTCCGGGAGGGCCTGGAATGAGCAGTTCTTC
>.|TRBJ2-1|.|TRBV9
CASSVWGDPTNEQFF
TGTGCCAGCAGCGTATGGGGGGACCCAACCAATGAGCAGTTCTTC
>TRBD1|TRBJ2-3|.|TRBV5-1
CASSPGQGTNTQYF
TGCGCCAGCAGCCCCGGACAGGGCACAAATACGCAGTATTTT
>.|TRBJ1-2|.|TRBV19
CASSIVGLSPNYGYTF
TGTGCCAGTAGTATAGTGGGGCTTTCTCCTAACTATGGCTACACCTTC
>TRBD1|TRBJ1-1|.|TRBV9
CASNPQGDTEAFF
TGTGCCAGCAACCCTCAGGGGGACACTGAAGCTTTCTTT
>TRBD2|TRBJ2-1|few|TRBV2
CATIAGENEQFF
TGTGCCACGATAGCGGGGGAAAATGAGCAGTTCTTC
>.|TRBJ2-7|.|TRBV28
CASSTGTSHEQYF
TGTGCCAGCAGTACCGGGACTTCCCACGAGCAGTACTTC
>TRBD2|TRBJ2-1|.|TRBV6-4
CASSDLAGANEQFF
TGTGCCAGCAGTGACCTAGCGGGAGCGAATGAGCAGTTCTTC
>.|TRBJ1-1|.|TRBV6-5
CASSGDTHTEAFF
TGTGCCAGCAGTGGGGACACTCACACTGAAGCTTTCTTT
>.|TRBJ2-7|.|TRBV7-2
CASSLVEMYEQYF
TGTGCCAGCAGCTTAGTTGAGATGTACGAGCAGTACTTC
>TRBD1|TRBJ1-3|few|TRBV4-3
CASSQVGGTGAGNTIYF
TGCGCCAGCAGCCAAGTCGGAGGGACAGGCGCAGGAAACACCATATATTTT
>TRBD1|TRBJ1-4|.|TRBV5-4
CASSTGTARANEKLFF
TGTGCCAGCAGCACTGGGACAGCCCGGGCAAATGAAAAACTGTTTTTT
>.|TRBJ2-5|.|TRBV5-1
CASSLIGQPSGAQYF
TGCGCCAGCAGCTTGATCGGACAGCCTTCTGGGGCCCAGTACTTC
>TRBD2|TRBJ2-3|.|TRBV4-1
CASSQATSGTDTQYF
TGCGCCAGCAGCCAAGCGACTAGCGGCACAGATACGCAGTATTTT
>.|TRBJ1-2|.|TRBV7-2
CASSLKGSGYGYTF
TGTGCCAGCAGCTTAAAGGGGTCGGGCTATGGCTACACCTTC
>.|TRBJ2-7|.|TRBV6-6
CASSYHVQGYEQYF
TGTGCCAGCAGTTACCACGTCCAGGGCTACGAGCAGTACTTC
>.|TRBJ1-5|.|TRBV5-5
CASSLYGNQPQHF
TGTGCCAGCAGCTTGTACGGGAATCAGCCCCAGCATTTT
>.|TRBJ2-7|.|TRBV6-1
CASSDDDRRPQYEQYF
TGTGCCAGCAGTGATGACGACAGGCGGCCCCAGTACGAGCAGTACTTC
>.|TRBJ1-2|.|TRBV5-4
CASSRVEGNYGYTF
TGTGCCAGCAGCCGAGTAGAGGGTAACTATGGCTACACCTTC
>.|TRBJ1-2|few|TRBV19
CASSREERGYTF
TGTGCCAGTAGTAGGGAGGAACGAGGCTACACCTTC
>TRBD1|TRBJ2-4|.|TRBV4-3
CASSQDVYRGSKNIQYF
TGCGCCAGCAGCCAAGATGTTTACAGGGGATCCAAAAACATTCAGTACTTC
>TRBD1|TRBJ2-3|once|TRBV2
CASIRDRGPDTQYF
TGTGCCAGCATTAGGGACAGGGGGCCAGATACGCAGTATTTT
>.|TRBJ1-1|medium-sized|TRBV15
CATSERENTEAFF
TGTGCCACCAGCGAGAGAGAGAACACTGAAGCTTTCTTT
>TRBD2|TRBJ2-1|.|TRBV4-1
CASSQPLAGVAYNEQFF
TGCGCCAGCAGCCAACCCTTAGCGGGGGTGGCCTACAATGAGCAGTTCTTC
>.|TRBJ1-2|.|TRBV30
CAWRAGHGYTF
TGTGCCTGGAGGGCAGGGCATGGCTACACCTTC
>.|TRBJ2-2|.|TRBV15
CATSRESQGLGELFF
TGTGCCACCAGCAGAGAATCACAGGGTCTTGGGGAGCTGTTTTTT
>TRBD1|TRBJ1-6|.|TRBV5-4
CASSEGTGTYNSPLHF
TGTGCCAGCAGCGAGGGGACAGGAACCTATAATTCACCCCTCCACTTT
>.|TRBJ2-7|.|TRBV28
CASSLGTYEQYF
TGTGCCAGCAGTCTAGGAACCTACGAGCAGTACTTC
>.|TRBJ1-4|.|TRBV5-6
CASSLGSRGAEKLFF
TGTGCCAGCAGCTTGGGCTCCCGGGGGGCTGAAAAACTGTTTTTT
>TRBD1|TRBJ2-1|.|TRBV30
CAWSPGQGYNEQFF
TGTGCCTGGAGTCCGGGACAGGGCTACAATGAGCAGTTCTTC
>TRBD1|TRBJ1-4|.|TRBV5-1
CASSPYSGQANEKLFF
TGCGCCAGCAGCCCCTATTCGGGACAGGCTAATGAAAAACTGTTTTTT
>.|TRBJ1-2|.|TRBV7-2
CASSFSQNYGYTF
TGTGCCAGCAGCTTTTCTCAGAACTATGGCTACACCTTC
>TRBD1|TRBJ2-7|.|TRBV27
CASSLDRDAPSYEQYF
TGTGCCAGCAGTTTGGACAGGGACGCTCCTTCCTACGAGCAGTACTTC
>TRBD2|TRBJ2-7|.|TRBV19
CASSKLAGGSYEQYF
TGTGCCAGTAGTAAACTAGCGGGAGGTTCCTACGAGCAGTACTTC
>TRBD2|TRBJ2-3|.|TRBV7-2
CASSAREGTDTQYF
TGTGCCAGCAGCGCACGGGAGGGAACAGATACGCAGTATTTT
>TRBD1|TRBJ1-2|.|TRBV19
CASGTGDHYGYTF
TGTGCCAGCGGGACAGGGGATCACTATGGCTACACCTTC
>TRBD2|TRBJ2-1|.|TRBV13
CASSLRPGLAGGPYNEQFF
TGTGCCAGCAGCTTAAGGCCGGGACTAGCGGGGGGCCCCTACAATGAGCAGTTCTTC
>.|TRBJ2-7|.|TRBV19
CASSWGQNFYEQYF
TGTGCCAGTAGTTGGGGGCAGAATTTTTACGAGCAGTACTTC
>.|TRBJ2-1|.|TRBV4-3
CASSQGGAGYPYNEQFF
TGCGCCAGCAGCCAAGGCGGTGCAGGGTACCCTTACAATGAGCAGTTCTTC
>.|TRBJ2-1|.|TRBV11-2
CASSLGSGNEQFF
TGTGCCAGCAGCTTAGGATCAGGGAATGAGCAGTTCTTC
>.|TRBJ2-1|.|TRBV7-2
CASRQSGINEQFF
TGTGCCAGCAGACAATCCGGGATCAATGAGCAGTTCTTC
>.|TRBJ1-1|.|TRBV4-1
CASSPRLVLLNTEAFF
TGCGCCAGCAGCCCCCGGCTAGTTTTACTGAACACTGAAGCTTTCTTT
>TRBD1|TRBJ1-3|few|TRBV4-3
CASSQDVDRGSGNTIYF
TGCGCCAGCAGCCAAGATGTGGACAGGGGCTCTGGAAACACCATATATTTT
>.|TRBJ2-2|.|TRBV10-3
CAIRTGTHDAGELFF
TGTGCCATCAGGACAGGAACCCATGACGCCGGGGAGCTGTTTTTT
>.|TRBJ2-7|.|TRBV2
CASSVNIHEQYF
TGTGCCAGCAGCGTGAACATTCACGAGCAGTACTTC
>.|TRBJ1-4|.|TRBV29-1
CSVVWEREKLFF
TGCAGCGTTGTTTGGGAGAGGGAAAAACTGTTTTTT
>.|TRBJ2-3|.|TRBV7-3
CASSPQGSTDTQYF
TGTGCCAGCAGCCCCCAGGGGAGCACAGATACGCAGTATTTT
>TRBD2|TRBJ2-5|.|TRBV5-4
CASSGSSGGAQTQYF
TGTGCCAGCAGCGGATCTAGCGGGGGGGCGCAGACCCAGTACTTC
>.|TRBJ2-2|.|TRBV15
CATSRDGRAGGELFF
TGTGCCACCAGCAGAGATGGCAGGGCCGGCGGGGAGCTGTTTTTT
>TRBD1|TRBJ2-7|.|TRBV27
CASSFRQGAYEQYF
TGTGCCAGCAGTTTCCGACAGGGGGCGTACGAGCAGTACTTC
>.|TRBJ2-1|.|TRBV4-1
CASSQVPRNEQFF
TGCGCCAGCAGCCAAGTCCCCCGCAATGAGCAGTTCTTC
>.|TRBJ2-7|.|TRBV7-9
CASSLAGTYEQYF
TGTGCCAGCAGCTTAGCGGGGACTTACGAGCAGTACTTC
>TRBD2|TRBJ2-1|.|TRBV29-1
CSVILLAGLSYNEQFF
TGCAGCGTCATTCTACTAGCGGGATTATCCTACAATGAGCAGTTCTTC
>TRBD2|TRBJ2-7|.|TRBV18
CASSPGTSGGYEQYF
TGTGCCAGCTCACCCGGGACTAGCGGGGGCTACGAGCAGTACTTC